The source of this T cell receptor (beta chain) is a study of blood T cell repertoires in COVID-19. Overall study: Samples of COVID-19 (acute and convalescent) were obtained from the United States, Italy and Spain. The analysed material was cDNA or gDNA that came from T cells, B-cell-depleted T cells, or PBMCs.

V lost 7 bases and J lost 6; bases outside the gene matches: 7. This CDR3 region has 13 residues. Per the study methods: The authors estimated nucleated cell counts from reference gene primer amplification. Clones were read by immunoSEQ multiplex PCR, and TCRdb kept only the in-frame ones, dropping some. V and J calls and clone size are those listed in that table; D and trimming were worked out from the DNA. The table has around 160,000 clones, over 75% seen once. This receptor was taken from a human donor in a cohort sampled during active COVID-19. The gene calls are TRBV12-3 or TRBV12-4 and TRBJ2-3, with TRBD1 identical over 7 bases. Sequences were obtained from peripheral blood. The CDR3 spells CASTQTGLDTQYF. In DNA, the CDR3 is TGTGCCAGCACCCAGACAGGGTTGGATACGCAGTATTTT.